These 5 T cell receptor beta chains came from one sample sequenced in a study of sequential checkpoint blockade in melanoma (dated by TCRdb to the late 2010s). The library came from the immunoSEQ multiplex PCR assay. Sourced from immuneACCESS, this table was stored by TCRdb with only in-frame sequences that have V and J called. A share of the clones is absent; for the studies checked, an unresolved V gene accounts for under half, and the remainder has no known explanation. The sample has about 5,300 clones on record, around 73% of them singletons. Approximately 60% of the sample goes to the ten largest clones. Reading the label with the study, this specimen's treatment or condition is: randomized to nivolumab then ipilimumab (arm A) or the reverse (arm B). Sequences were derived from CD8+ T cells sorted from blood (inferred from file names), sampled from a patient given nivolumab and ipilimumab in sequence. The receptors here all came from a human donor with melanoma.

J is TRBJ2-1 and V is TRBV19, with 8 bases aligning to TRBD2. The CDR3 runs to 15 residues. The J segment lost 4 bases and the V segment lost 6 bases, leaving 8 bases of the junction unmatched. CDR1 is LNHDA and CDR2 is SQIVND in the germline V gene (reference sequence). The CDR3 loop is CASSITSGAYNEQFF. DNA for the CDR3: TGTGCCAGTAGCATAACTAGCGGTGCGTACAATGAGCAGTTCTTC.

V usage is TRBV29-1 and J usage is TRBJ1-1; D may be TRBD1 (6 bases). Germline-derived CDR1 and CDR2 are SQVTM and ANQGSEA. The V gene lost 5 bases and the J gene lost 0 bases, with 7 bases spanning the gap. The CDR3 runs 12 residues. The CDR3 nucleotides are TGCAGCGTTCACAGGGTGAACACTGAAGCTTTCTTT. This translates into CSVHRVNTEAFF.

This chain links TRBV7-2 with TRBJ2-1; TRBD2 matches at 9 bases. CDR3 length: 18 amino acids. Germline V gene sequence: CDR1 SGHTA, CDR2 FQGNSA. The J segment lost 0 bases and the V segment lost 1 base, leaving 7 bases of the junction unmatched. In nucleotides, the CDR3 is TGTGCCAGCAGCTTAGTTTTTGGTAGCGGGGGCTCCTACAATGAGCAGTTCTTC. Translated, it gives CASSLVFGSGGSYNEQFF.

This rearrangement joins TRBV27 to TRBJ1-2; 8 bases line up with TRBD1. Trimming took 6 bases from V and 0 from J; bases not matched to a gene: 3. Germline V gene sequence: CDR1 MNHEY, CDR2 SMNVEV (reference sequence). This CDR3 region has 14 residues. CDR3 in amino acids: CASRQGGANYGYTF. CDR3 DNA: TGTGCCAGCAGACAGGGGGGGGCTAACTATGGCTACACCTTC.

V is TRBV9 and J is TRBJ2-5; 9 bases line up with TRBD2. The CDR3 sequence is 14 residues long. The V gene end was trimmed by 7 bases and the J gene end by 5 bases; junction bases not matched to a gene: 9. The V gene's germline CDR1 is SGDLS and CDR2 YYNGEE. DNA of the CDR3: TGTGCCAGCGGATCGACTAGCGGTGGGGAGACCCAGTACTTC. This translates into CASGSTSGGETQYF.